Shown below are 27 T cell receptor beta chains from a single sample sequenced in a study of T cells in Graves' hyperthyroidism and ophthalmopathy. Amplification targeted TCR beta CDR3 regions from RNA transcripts. The HTBI primer set drove a first-round RT-PCR of the TCR CDR3. TCRdb passed the multiplex PCR reads through MiXCR, listing each CDR3 protein once. Of roughly 380,000 distinct CDR3 sequences listed, about a sixth are singletons. Sequencing input: blood. Receptors were obtained from a woman between 40 and 55 years old with Graves' ophthalmopathy.

This clonotype showed up many times. One end of the junction does not line up with germline, which may come from a read error. The gene calls are TRBV11-2 and TRBJ2-7; weak D call: TRBD2 (7 bases). From germline, CDR1 is SGHAT and CDR2 FQNNGV. There are 13 residues in the CDR3. The CDR3 DNA is TGTGCCAGCAGTTGGGGGGGGCCCTACGGGCAGTACTTC. It encodes CASSWGGPYGQYF.

The sample holds a few counts of this clonotype. The chain employs TRBV6-1 and TRBJ2-2; 10 bases match TRBD2. This CDR3 region has 16 residues. Germline CDR1 MNHNS, CDR2 SASEGT. V was clipped by 4 bases and J by 0 bases; unmatched bases: 2. The CDR3: CASSGLAGANTGELFF. For the CDR3, the DNA is TGTGCCAGCAGTGGCCTAGCGGGAGCGAACACCGGGGAGCTGTTTTTT.

The chain links TRBV7-2 to TRBJ2-7, with D maybe TRBD1 (5 bases). The germline V gene has CDR1 SGHTA and CDR2 FQGNSA. The CDR3 is made up of 14 amino acids. Trimming pared 5 bases from V and 5 bases from J, leaving 16 bases between. CDR3: CASSQVRARDEQYF. In DNA, the CDR3 is TGTGCCAGCAGCCAGGTCCGGGCCAGGGACGAGCAGTACTTC.

The chain carries TRBV6-5 and TRBJ2-7; 9 nucleotides agree with TRBD2. The CDR3 spans 14 residues. V dropped 4 bases and J dropped 1; count of bases not matched to a gene: 2. CDR1 and CDR2 (germline): MNHEY, SVGAGI. The chain's CDR3 is CASSWSGRSYEQYF. In nucleotides, the CDR3 is TGTGCCAGCAGTTGGAGCGGGAGGTCCTACGAGCAGTACTTC.

This clonotype was counted only a few times. The V call is TRBV28, the J call TRBJ1-2, with D possibly being TRBD1 (5 bases). From germline, CDR1 is MDHEN and CDR2 SYDVKM. The CDR3 sequence is 14 residues long. The V end lost 6 bases, the J end lost 4 bases, and 15 bases lay between the germline ends. This CDR3 reads CASSSRGRIYGYTF. As DNA, the CDR3 is TGTGCCAGCAGCTCACGGGGCAGGATCTATGGCTACACCTTC.

This clonotype was counted many times. The gene calls are TRBV7-2 and TRBJ2-6, with 8 bases fitting TRBD2. V was pared by 6 bases and J by 0 bases, with 7 bases of the junction left unmatched. Germline CDR1 is SGHTA and CDR2 is FQGNSA. The CDR3 contains 17 residues. Here the CDR3 reads CASSRFGTSSGANVLTF. The CDR3 bases are TGTGCCAGCAGTCGCTTCGGGACTAGCTCTGGGGCCAACGTCCTGACTTTC.

Ten or more counts support this clonotype. This chain links TRBV6-1 with TRBJ2-5; 10 positions match TRBD1. V was pared by 10 bases and J by 4 bases, with 12 bases of the junction left unmatched. Germline V gene data show CDR1 as MNHNS and CDR2 as SASEGT. The CDR3 extends over 15 amino acids. In nucleotides, the CDR3 is TGTGCCACCTCTCCCGGGACAGGGGTTGGAGAGACCCAGTACTTC. Its protein product is CATSPGTGVGETQYF.

This clonotype was seen ten or more times. V gene TRBV28 combines with J gene TRBJ2-7, with D hard to call. Germline CDR1 reads MDHEN; CDR2 reads SYDVKM. The ends were cut back, 1 base at V and 9 bases at J, with 10 bases in the middle. This CDR3 is built from 12 residues. The CDR3 loop reads CASSLYLDRQYF. For the CDR3, the DNA is TGTGCCAGCAGTTTATACCTAGATCGGCAGTACTTC.

This rearrangement joins TRBV20-1 to TRBJ1-6; D call uncertain. The CDR3 covers 15 residues. Trimming stripped 1 base from V and 8 bases from J, with 15 bases between. Germline V gene sequence: CDR1 DFQATT, CDR2 SNEGSKA (reference sequence). The CDR3 nucleotides are TGCAGTGCTAGAGTCACATCCGGGGAGCATTCACCCCTCCACTTT. The encoded protein is CSARVTSGEHSPLHF.

This clonotype was found a few times. The V call is TRBV27, the J call TRBJ1-3; TRBD1 matches 10 bases. V was pared by 6 bases and J by 2 bases, with 4 bases of the junction left unmatched. Germline CDR1 reads MNHEY; CDR2 reads SMNVEV (reference sequence). The CDR3 totals 15 residues. CDR3 sequence (DNA): TGTGCCAGCAGCCGACAGGGGGCTGCTGGAAACACCATATATTTT. This gives the protein CASSRQGAAGNTIYF.

This clonotype was found many times. The chain has TRBV6-5 and TRBJ1-6; D perhaps matches TRBD1 (5 bases). V was shortened by 6 bases and J by 9 bases, with 15 bases between the two germline ends. The CDR3 sequence is 14 residues long. Germline V CDR1 and CDR2: MNHEY, SVGAGI. DNA for the CDR3: TGTGCCAGCAGCCTCGGAGGGGCGGGTTCACCCCTCCACTTT. Translating it yields CASSLGGAGSPLHF.

This clonotype was found many times. V gene TRBV28 combines with J gene TRBJ2-6, with D maybe TRBD2 (5 bases). There are 14 residues in the CDR3. V lost 3 bases and J lost 2, with 5 bases in between. Germline V lookup: CDR1 MDHEN, CDR2 SYDVKM. CDR3 in DNA: TGTGCCAGCAGTTTGAGGGCTGGGGCCAACGTCCTGACTTTC. This translates into CASSLRAGANVLTF.

This clonotype came up many times. This rearrangement joins TRBV7-9 to TRBJ2-5, with 11 bases matching TRBD2. Trimming removed 5 bases from V and 2 bases from J; junction bases left unmatched: 10. The CDR3 has 17 amino acids. CDR1 and CDR2 (germline): SEHNR, FQNEAQ (reference sequence). The CDR3 spells CASSLEPGLAEQETQYF. For the CDR3, the DNA is TGTGCCAGCAGCCTCGAACCGGGACTAGCGGAACAAGAGACCCAGTACTTC.

This clonotype was counted many times. CDR3 in DNA: TGTGCCAGCAGCTTATGGTCTAGCGGCCAAGAGACCCAGTACTTC. This sequence encodes CASSLWSSGQETQYF. This chain joins TRBV11-1 and TRBJ2-5; TRBD2 agrees at 7 bases. Looked up from germline, CDR1 is SGHAT and CDR2 is FQDESV (reference sequence). V lost 2 bases, J lost 1 base, and 4 bases stayed unmatched. This CDR3 comprises 15 residues.

This clonotype was detected many times. The genes are TRBV7-2 and TRBJ2-5, with TRBD2 matching 9 bases. The germline V gene encodes CDR1 SGHTA and CDR2 FQGNSA. The CDR3 loop spans 15 amino acids. The V gene end was trimmed by 2 bases and the J gene end by 4 bases; junction bases not matched to a gene: 5. CDR3: CASSLLAGRGETQYF. CDR3 sequence (DNA): TGTGCCAGCAGCTTACTAGCGGGAAGGGGAGAGACCCAGTACTTC.

The chain links TRBV30 to TRBJ2-7; D unclear. V was shortened by 4 bases and J by 3 bases, with 7 bases between the two germline ends. The germline V gene encodes CDR1 GTSNPN and CDR2 SVGIG (reference sequence). The CDR3 contains 11 residues. The chain's CDR3 is CAWNGGYEQYF. Written as DNA, the CDR3 is TGTGCCTGGAACGGCGGCTACGAGCAGTACTTC.

The chain carries TRBV12-3 or TRBV12-4 and TRBJ2-7; D gene unclear. Trimming stripped 5 bases from V and 5 bases from J, with 13 bases between. This CDR3 contains 13 residues. The CDR3 DNA follows: TGTGCCAGCAGTGGACCGCTAATCCACGAGCAGTACTTC. Translating it yields CASSGPLIHEQYF.

The genes are TRBV7-2 and TRBJ2-7; 10 nucleotides align to TRBD2. Germline CDR1 is SGHTA and CDR2 is FQGNSA. J gave up 2 bases and V 5 bases, and 6 bases lay outside the gene matches. The CDR3 sequence is 15 residues long. CDR3 sequence reads: CASSPSGGGTYEQYF. CDR3 bases: TGTGCCAGCAGCCCGAGCGGGGGGGGAACCTACGAGCAGTACTTC.

There are many counts of this clonotype. The chain couples TRBV28 to TRBJ2-7; 9 nucleotides line up with TRBD1. V lost 3 bases, J lost 6 bases, and 9 bases stayed unmatched. The CDR3 is 15 amino acids. Germline CDR1 reads MDHEN; CDR2 reads SYDVKM. CDR3 amino acids: CASSFRDRERSEQYF. CDR3 DNA: TGTGCCAGCAGTTTCCGGGACAGGGAAAGGTCCGAGCAGTACTTC.

This clonotype showed up many times. The rearrangement joins TRBV28 to TRBJ2-7; D may be TRBD1 (6 bases). Germline lookup yields CDR1 MDHEN and CDR2 SYDVKM. The ends were cut back, 6 bases at V and 2 bases at J, with 14 bases in the middle. The CDR3 loop spans 14 amino acids. CDR3 in amino acids: CASRSRGPTYEQYF. CDR3 DNA sequence: TGTGCCAGCAGGTCCAGGGGACCCACCTACGAGCAGTACTTC.

The gene calls are TRBV12-3 or TRBV12-4 and TRBJ2-7; no definite D call. This CDR3 contains 14 residues. V gave up 2 bases and J gave up 2 bases, with 10 bases separating them. This CDR3 is CASSLSSPTYEQYF. As DNA, the CDR3 is TGTGCCAGCAGTTTATCGTCCCCAACCTACGAGCAGTACTTC.

This clonotype showed up many times. This chain uses TRBV7-2 with TRBJ1-1; D gene ambiguous. V was clipped by 4 bases and J by 3 bases, with 12 bases between them. The germline V gene has CDR1 SGHTA and CDR2 FQGNSA. This CDR3 is built from 14 residues. The CDR3 DNA follows: TGTGCCAGCAGCTCATCCGGGCTCCACACTGAAGCTTTCTTT. Amino acids: CASSSSGLHTEAFF.

This clonotype was observed many times. The V and J genes are TRBV20-1 and TRBJ2-7; D ambiguous. Germline-derived CDR1 and CDR2 are DFQATT and SNEGSKA (reference sequence). The CDR3 is made up of 12 amino acids. Deletions cut 3 bases from V and 0 bases from J, with 6 bases between. The CDR3 loop is CSASSVSYEQYF. CDR3 DNA: TGCAGTGCTAGTTCGGTCTCCTACGAGCAGTACTTC.

Ten or more counts support this clonotype. The V and J genes are TRBV19 and TRBJ1-2; the D gene is possibly TRBD1 (6 bases). The germline V gene encodes CDR1 LNHDA and CDR2 SQIVND (reference sequence). V lost 5 bases and J lost 4, with 11 bases in between. The CDR3 covers 13 residues. CDR3 in DNA: TGTGCCAGTAGTCGGGGGGACACCTATGGCTACACCTTC. This gives the protein CASSRGDTYGYTF.

This clonotype was observed many times. V is TRBV29-1 and J is TRBJ1-5; a weak D match, TRBD1 (5 bases). V was cut by 4 bases and J by 8 bases, with 18 bases left in between. CDR1 and CDR2 (germline): SQVTM, ANQGSEA. The CDR3 contains 14 residues. The CDR3 nucleotides are TGCAGCGTTGTAGACCGGGCAGGGATAGAGCCCCAGCATTTT. Protein product: CSVVDRAGIEPQHF.

On this clonotype itself: One end of the junction does not line up with germline, which may come from a read error. The chain links TRBV7-7 to TRBJ2-5; 7 bases line up with TRBD2. There are 13 residues in the CDR3. Looked up from germline, CDR1 is SSHAT and CDR2 is FNYEAQ (reference sequence). The CDR3 coding sequence is TGTGCTAGCAGCCGACTAGCCCGAGAGACCCAGTACTTC. It translates to CASSRLARETQYF.

This clonotype was found many times. The V and J genes are TRBV29-1 and TRBJ2-5; 7 bases fit TRBD1. The CDR3 runs 13 residues. The junction had 4 bases not matched to a gene; V was cut back by 4 bases and J by 2 bases. Germline-derived CDR1 and CDR2 are SQVTM and ANQGSEA. As DNA, the CDR3 is TGCAGCGTTGTTCGGGGACAGCAAGAGACCCAGTACTTC. It yields the protein CSVVRGQQETQYF.